Following are 24 T cell receptor beta chains from one sample sequenced in a study of cytomegalovirus exposure and HLA in healthy donors. PCR involved 60 Vbeta and 13 Jbeta primers. Sequencing was performed with immunoSEQ multiplex PCR; in TCRdb, only in-frame clones are kept and a portion is missing. The sample table includes 100,000 to 150,000 clones. Material: PBMCs. The receptors stem from a young man in good health and CMV-seronegative.

CDR3 sequence reads: CASSLARGAGTDTQYF. The CDR3 bases are TGTGCCAGCAGCTTAGCGCGGGGGGCTGGCACAGATACGCAGTATTTT. V is TRBV7-2 and J is TRBJ2-3; 8 positions match TRBD2. Germline CDR1 reads SGHTA; CDR2 reads FQGNSA. The CDR3 contains 16 residues. V gave up 0 bases and J gave up 1 base; unmatched junction bases: 3. The whole variable domain, remainder taken from reference TRBV7-2 and TRBJ2-3, is GAGVSQSPSNKVTEKGKDVELRCDPISGHTALYWYRQSLGQGLEFLIYFQGNSAPDKSGLPSDRFSAERTGGSVSTLTIQRTQQEDSAVYLCASSLARGAGTDTQYFGPGTRLTVL.

CDR3 sequence (DNA): TGTGCCACTCGAGGCCCGGACACCGGGGAGCTGTTTTTT. Translating it yields CATRGPDTGELFF. The chain uses TRBV2 and TRBJ2-2; no clear D. V was pared by 10 bases and J by 3 bases, with 12 bases between. The CDR3 loop spans 13 amino acids. Germline values: CDR1 SNHLY, CDR2 FYNNEI.

The DNA for the CDR3 is TGTGCCAGCGGTTTCGCGGTCTATGGCTACACCTTC. It translates to CASGFAVYGYTF. V is TRBV2 and J is TRBJ1-2; D gene ambiguous. Germline loops: CDR1 SNHLY, CDR2 FYNNEI. The CDR3 has 12 residues. V was pared by 8 bases and J by 4 bases, with 11 bases between.

The rearrangement joins TRBV28 to TRBJ1-5; TRBD1 matches 7 bases. Germline lookup yields CDR1 MDHEN and CDR2 SYDVKM. This CDR3 contains 15 residues. V trimming: 6 bases; J trimming: 0 bases; junction bases outside the gene matches: 5. CDR3: CASRPQGYSNQPQHF. In DNA form, the CDR3 reads TGTGCCAGCAGGCCACAGGGGTATAGCAATCAGCCCCAGCATTTT.

The gene calls are TRBV9 and TRBJ1-1, with D perhaps matching TRBD1 (5 bases). Trimming left V 4 bases short and J 0 bases short, with 10 bases between. Germline loops: CDR1 SGDLS, CDR2 YYNGEE. CDR3 length equals 14 residues. Written as DNA, the CDR3 is TGTGCCAGCAGCCCCGGGGGTCTGAACACTGAAGCTTTCTTT. Encoded protein: CASSPGGLNTEAFF.

The chain recombines TRBV6-6 with TRBJ1-3; 7 nucleotides line up with TRBD1. V lost 0 bases to trimming and J lost 4 bases; unmatched junction nucleotides: 3. CDR1 MNHNY and CDR2 SVGAGI come from the germline V gene (reference sequence). The CDR3 totals 15 residues. The CDR3 nucleotides are TGTGCCAGCAGTTACTCCACAGGGGTGGGAAACACCATATATTTT. It translates to CASSYSTGVGNTIYF.

The V call is TRBV5-4, the J call TRBJ2-7; 10 bases align to TRBD1. The CDR3 has 17 residues. Trimming cost V 3 bases and J 0 bases; bases outside gene matches: 9. In germline, CDR1 is SGHNT, CDR2 YYREEE (reference sequence). The CDR3 region is CASSSRQRTGGSYEQYF. CDR3 coding DNA: TGTGCCAGCAGCTCCCGGCAAAGGACAGGGGGCTCCTACGAGCAGTACTTC.

The chain joins TRBV19 to TRBJ1-2; the D is unclear. CDR3 length: 14 residues. Trimming stripped 5 bases from V and 7 bases from J, with 17 bases between. Germline CDR1 LNHDA, CDR2 SQIVND (reference sequence). DNA of the CDR3: TGTGCCAGTAGTCCCAAGACTGGCAGTACTGGCTACACCTTC. This translates into CASSPKTGSTGYTF. The full variable domain, its missing parts supplied by reference TRBV19 and TRBJ1-2, is DGGITQSPKYLFRKEGQNVTLSCEQNLNHDAMYWYRQDPGQGLRLIYYSQIVNDFQKGDIAEGYSVSREKKESFPLTVTSAQKNPTAFYLCASSPKTGSTGYTFGSGTRLTVV.

The chain combines TRBV9 with TRBJ1-1; a weak D match, TRBD1 (5 bases). The ends were cut back, 4 bases at V and 0 bases at J, with 16 bases in the middle. The germline V gene has CDR1 SGDLS and CDR2 YYNGEE. This CDR3 comprises 16 residues. CDR3 DNA: TGTGCCAGCAGCCCAGACGGGGGGGGGATGAACACTGAAGCTTTCTTT. Its translation is CASSPDGGGMNTEAFF.

The rearrangement links TRBV9 to TRBJ2-2, with 12 bases matching TRBD2. CDR3 size: 15 residues. V gave up 4 bases and J gave up 9 bases; unmatched junction bases: 7. Germline-derived CDR1 and CDR2 are SGDLS and YYNGEE. The chain's CDR3 is CASSPQTSGSRELFF. The CDR3, as DNA: TGTGCCAGCAGCCCACAGACTAGCGGGAGTCGGGAGCTGTTTTTT.

The chain has TRBV6-5 and TRBJ2-2, with D unclear. The CDR3 runs to 14 residues. CDR1 and CDR2 from the germline V gene are MNHEY and SVGAGI. Trimming removed 6 bases from V and 3 bases from J, with 11 bases in between. CDR3 amino acids: CASRPAGYTGELFF. CDR3 in DNA: TGTGCCAGCAGACCGGCAGGTTACACCGGGGAGCTGTTTTTT.

The chain links TRBV2 to TRBJ1-6; TRBD1 matches at 12 bases. The CDR3 runs 15 residues. Germline V gene lookup returns CDR1 SNHLY and CDR2 FYNNEI. J lost 11 bases, V lost 6 bases, and 8 bases had no gene match. CDR3 sequence (DNA): TGTGCCAGCAGCAAGGGACAGGGGGCTACGACACCCCTCCACTTT. Translating gives CASSKGQGATTPLHF.

The chain uses TRBV7-3 and TRBJ1-1; D gene unclear. CDR1 SGHTA and CDR2 FQGTGA come from the germline V gene. This CDR3 spans 13 amino acids. V was trimmed by 5 bases and J by 3 bases, leaving 10 bases between them. The CDR3 coding sequence is TGTGCCAGCAGCATGAACAGCTACACTGAAGCTTTCTTT. This codes for CASSMNSYTEAFF.

The V call is TRBV2, the J call TRBJ1-5; D call uncertain. Germline CDR1 is SNHLY and CDR2 is FYNNEI. V lost 8 bases to trimming and J lost 1 base, with 15 bases between them. CDR3 length equals 15 residues. The CDR3 bases are TGTGCCAGCTCCACGACCCAGGCCAGCAATCAGCCCCAGCATTTT. Translation: CASSTTQASNQPQHF.

The chain carries TRBV5-8 and TRBJ1-5; 9 positions agree with TRBD1. The CDR3 spans 16 residues. With 3 bases clipped from V and 5 bases from J, the junction kept 9 bases outside the gene matches. From germline, CDR1 is SGHTS and CDR2 YDEGEE. CDR3 coding DNA: TGTGCCAGCAGCTCAACGGACAGGGGATTACATCAGCCCCAGCATTTT. It encodes CASSSTDRGLHQPQHF.

The chain links TRBV7-2 to TRBJ2-5; 16 nucleotides match TRBD2. The J call is in doubt because the DNA end fits TRBJ2-7 better. The CDR3 sequence is 19 residues long. Germline values: CDR1 SGHTA, CDR2 FQGNSA. The CDR3 region has the DNA TGTGCCAGCAGCTTAGCGCTGGGACTAGCGGGAGGGAGCTCCTACGAGCAGTACTTC. Protein: CASSLALGLAGGSSYEQYF.

The chain employs TRBV5-4 and TRBJ1-3; D is perhaps TRBD1 (5 bases). V was trimmed by 0 bases and J by 0 bases, leaving 7 bases between them. In germline, CDR1 is SGHNT, CDR2 YYREEE (reference sequence). CDR3 length: 15 amino acids. The CDR3 DNA reads TGTGCCAGCAGCTTGGATAGGGGCTCTGGAAACACCATATATTTT. It specifies CASSLDRGSGNTIYF. Full variable domain (missing parts from reference TRBV5-4 and TRBJ1-3): ETGVTQSPTHLIKTRGQQVTLRCSSQSGHNTVSWYQQALGQGPQFIFQYYREEENGRGNFPPRFSGLQFPNYSSELNVNALELDDSALYLCASSLDRGSGNTIYFGEGSWLTVV.

The chain carries TRBV4-3 and TRBJ2-3; 11 positions agree with TRBD2. CDR1 and CDR2 (germline): LGHNA, YSLEER. This CDR3 has 16 residues. V was clipped by 2 bases and J by 4 bases; unmatched bases: 5. The CDR3 is CASSQSSGGASDTQYF. The CDR3 nucleotides read TGCGCCAGCAGCCAAAGTAGCGGGGGGGCCTCAGATACGCAGTATTTT.

DNA for the CDR3: TGTGCCAGCAGTTACTCGTATAGCGGGGGGAAAGATACGCAGTATTTT. This translates into CASSYSYSGGKDTQYF. This chain uses TRBV6-5 with TRBJ2-3; 10 bases match TRBD2. Trimming cost V 0 bases and J 5 bases; bases outside gene matches: 5. The CDR3 runs to 16 residues. Germline V gene data show CDR1 as MNHEY and CDR2 as SVGAGI.

This chain connects TRBV7-9 to TRBJ1-2; no firm D call. The CDR3 sequence is 17 residues long. Germline values: CDR1 SEHNR, CDR2 FQNEAQ (reference sequence). Trimming shortened V by 1 base and J by 4 bases, and 19 bases separated the two germline ends. This chain's CDR3 is CASSLVGFRDTFYGYTF. The CDR3 nucleotides are TGTGCCAGCAGCTTAGTAGGTTTTCGGGATACTTTCTATGGCTACACCTTC.

The J gene is TRBJ1-5, the V gene TRBV27; no reliable D call. The length of the CDR3 is 13 residues. The V end was cut by 5 bases, the J end by 1 base, with 6 bases between. Germline values: CDR1 MNHEY, CDR2 SMNVEV (reference sequence). The CDR3 sequence is CASSKQSNQPQHF. In nucleotides, the CDR3 is TGTGCCAGCAGTAAACAGAGCAATCAGCCCCAGCATTTT.

The chain carries TRBV10-3 and TRBJ1-2; 9 bases align to TRBD1. The CDR3 is made up of 13 amino acids. V dropped 6 bases and J dropped 4; count of bases not matched to a gene: 3. Germline CDR1 and CDR2: ENHRY and SYGVKD. The CDR3 nucleotides are TGTGCCATCAGGGAGACAGGGGGCTATGGCTACACCTTC. As protein: CAIRETGGYGYTF.

V and J are TRBV5-1 and TRBJ2-7; 7 bases are shared with TRBD1. This CDR3 contains 15 residues. Germline assignment: CDR1 SGHRS and CDR2 YFSETQ. The V segment lost 4 bases and the J segment 2 bases; nucleotides outside the gene matches: 9. CDR3 nucleotides: TGCGCCAGCAGCCCTACCGGGACAGAGACCTACGAGCAGTACTTC. Translating it yields CASSPTGTETYEQYF.

The chain employs TRBV10-3 and TRBJ2-1, with TRBD2 identical over 9 bases. Per the germline V gene, CDR1 is ENHRY and CDR2 is SYGVKD. Germline trimming cut 7 bases from V and 4 bases from J; bases unmatched to any gene: 2. CDR3 length: 13 residues. Written as DNA, the CDR3 is TGTGCCATCACTAGCGGGGAGTACAATGAGCAGTTCTTC. It encodes CAITSGEYNEQFF.